The clone carrying this T cell receptor beta chain was counted ten times or more. Its specificity is not known. Germline V gene data show CDR1 as MNHEY and CDR2 as SVGEGT. With 2 bases clipped from V and 2 bases from J, the junction kept 8 bases outside the gene matches. The CDR3 runs 17 residues. These data come from a study of T cells in Graves' hyperthyroidism and ophthalmopathy. Amplified TCR beta CDR3 regions derived from RNA transcripts. The HTBI primer set served for first-round RT-PCR of the TCR CDR3. MiXCR, run by TCRdb on the multiplex PCR reads, gives a single entry per CDR3 protein. Here the sample spans approximately 620,000 distinct CDR3 sequences, roughly a sixth being singletons. Findings and caveats of the study: Within blood appeared most thyroid clonotypes that had expanded above 0.001.

Criteria for exclusion of patients were uncontrolled infection, other autoimmune disease, pregnancy or lactation. Input material: blood. The rearrangement joins TRBV6-2 or TRBV6-3 to TRBJ2-3; TRBD2 matches 9 bases. The receptor was derived from a woman aged 40 to 55 with Graves' ophthalmopathy. The CDR3 sequence: CASSYLRVAGDTDTQYF. As DNA, the CDR3 is TGTGCCAGCAGTTACCTACGAGTAGCGGGAGACACAGATACGCAGTATTTT.